This is a list of T cell receptor beta chains from one sample in a study of CD8+CD57+ T cells in acquired aplastic anemia. Via MiXCR, TCRdb re-called the reads, giving one row per CDR3 protein. The profile shows under 500,000 distinct CDR3 sequences, around 30% of them singletons. Sequencing used sorted CD4+, CD8+, or CD8+CD57+ T cells (not recorded which) from PBMCs. Receptors originate from a human donor with aplastic anemia. CDR3s include the opening cysteine and the closing phenylalanine or tryptophan. Each record gives: D gene, J gene, V gene, clone size, CDR3 length, CDR3 protein, CDR3 DNA. The D gene is left open where the match is weak. Clone sizes are given selectively: once, few, many, or a class where the clone is expanded.

>TRBD1|TRBJ2-5|TRBV9|.|14
CASSAETGAETQYF
TGTGCCAGCAGCGCTGAGACAGGGGCCGAGACCCAGTACTTC
>TRBD1|TRBJ2-1|TRBV9|.|15
CASSGGDRAYNEQFF
TGTGCCAGCAGCGGAGGGGACAGGGCCTACAATGAGCAGTTCTTC
>.|TRBJ2-1|TRBV5-4|.|17
CASSLAASASKYNEQFF
TGTGCCAGCAGCTTGGCGGCTAGCGCCTCGAAGTACAATGAGCAGTTCTTC
>TRBD2|TRBJ2-1|TRBV9|.|15
CASSSRGGLYNEQFF
TGTGCCAGCAGTTCTCGGGGGGGCCTCTACAATGAGCAGTTCTTC
>TRBD1|TRBJ1-1|TRBV2|many|14
CASSPGQGYTEAFF
TGTGCCAGCAGTCCGGGACAGGGGTACACTGAAGCTTTCTTT
>TRBD1|TRBJ2-6|TRBV27|.|16
CASRTGIVSGANVLTF
TGTGCCAGCCGGACAGGGATAGTCTCTGGGGCCAACGTCCTGACTTTC
>TRBD1|TRBJ1-5|TRBV2|.|11
CASSEAGTALF
TGTGCCAGCAGTGAGGCCGGGACAGCCTTGTTT
>.|TRBJ2-7|TRBV11-2|.|16
CASSVRGTESSYEQYF
TGTGCCAGCAGTGTCCGGGGGACAGAGAGCTCCTACGAGCAGTACTTC
>TRBD1|TRBJ1-1|TRBV2|few|16
CASSLGTGSLNTEAFF
TGTGCCAGCAGTTTGGGGACAGGGAGCTTGAACACTGAAGCTTTCTTT
>TRBD1|TRBJ2-5|TRBV24-1|.|15
CATSDLGQGGQTQYF
TGTGCCACCAGTGATCTAGGACAGGGTGGGCAGACCCAGTACTTC
>.|TRBJ1-1|TRBV7-9|many|12
CASSSQLTEAFF
TGTGCCAGCAGCTCTCAGTTGACTGAAGCTTTCTTT
>TRBD2|TRBJ2-7|TRBV29-1|.|16
CSGQDPTRSGLLEQYF
TGCAGCGGCCAAGACCCAACTAGATCGGGACTACTTGAGCAGTACTTC
>TRBD1|TRBJ2-7|TRBV20-1|many|13
CSGGQGEAYEQYF
TGCAGTGGAGGACAGGGGGAGGCCTACGAGCAGTACTTC
>TRBD1|TRBJ2-7|TRBV15|many|15
CATSRAGTGFYEQYF
TGTGCCACCAGCAGAGCCGGGACAGGTTTTTACGAGCAGTACTTC
>TRBD1|TRBJ2-1|TRBV12-3/TRBV12-4|.|14
CASSSGQGNNEQFF
TGTGCCAGCAGCTCAGGACAGGGAAACAATGAGCAGTTCTTC
>TRBD1|TRBJ1-2|TRBV12-3/TRBV12-4|many|14
CASSLVGQGYGYTF
TGTGCCAGCAGCTTAGTCGGACAGGGCTATGGCTACACCTTC
>TRBD2|TRBJ2-1|TRBV29-1|.|14
CSVVLATSYNEQFF
TGCAGCGTTGTACTAGCGACATCCTACAATGAGCAGTTCTTC
>.|TRBJ1-1|TRBV10-3|many|13
CAITWDRDTEAFF
TGTGCCATCACTTGGGACCGAGACACTGAAGCTTTCTTT
>.|TRBJ1-2|TRBV4-3|few|14
CASSQDLVNYGYTF
TGCGCCAGCAGCCAAGATTTAGTAAACTATGGCTACACCTTC
>.|TRBJ1-1|TRBV19|many|14
CASSIGGVGTEAFF
TGTGCCAGTAGTATTGGGGGCGTGGGGACTGAAGCTTTCTTT
>.|TRBJ2-7|TRBV7-2|few|14
CASKRTTGPGEQYF
TGTGCCAGCAAACGAACAACAGGGCCCGGCGAGCAGTACTTC
>TRBD2|TRBJ2-1|TRBV7-3|few|14
CASSFLGGDNEQFF
TGTGCCAGCAGCTTCCTGGGGGGGGACAATGAGCAGTTCTTC
>TRBD2|TRBJ2-3|TRBV7-3|.|15
CASSLAGAPTDTQYF
TGTGCCAGCAGCCTAGCGGGGGCCCCCACAGATACGCAGTATTTT
>.|TRBJ1-6|TRBV10-3|many|14
CASRVDSYNSPLHF
TGTGCTAGCAGGGTGGATTCCTATAATTCACCCCTCCACTTT
>.|TRBJ2-3|TRBV9|few|13
CASSVDWADTQYF
TGTGCCAGCAGCGTAGACTGGGCAGATACGCAGTATTTT
>TRBD2|TRBJ2-3|TRBV19|.|17
CASSQLTGGLRTDTQYF
TGTGCCAGTAGTCAACTGACGGGGGGGCTACGCACAGATACGCAGTATTTT